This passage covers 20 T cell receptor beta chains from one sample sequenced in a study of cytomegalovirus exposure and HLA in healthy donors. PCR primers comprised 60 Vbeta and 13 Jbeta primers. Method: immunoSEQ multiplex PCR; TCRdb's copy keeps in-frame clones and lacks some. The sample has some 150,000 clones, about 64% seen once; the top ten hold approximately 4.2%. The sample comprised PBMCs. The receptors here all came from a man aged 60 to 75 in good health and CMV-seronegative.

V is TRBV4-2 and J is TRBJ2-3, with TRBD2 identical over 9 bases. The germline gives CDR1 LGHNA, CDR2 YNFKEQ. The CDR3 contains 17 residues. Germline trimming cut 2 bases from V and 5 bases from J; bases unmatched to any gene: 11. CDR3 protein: CASSQTGASGIEDTQYF. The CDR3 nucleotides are TGTGCCAGCAGCCAAACAGGGGCTAGCGGGATCGAAGATACGCAGTATTTT.

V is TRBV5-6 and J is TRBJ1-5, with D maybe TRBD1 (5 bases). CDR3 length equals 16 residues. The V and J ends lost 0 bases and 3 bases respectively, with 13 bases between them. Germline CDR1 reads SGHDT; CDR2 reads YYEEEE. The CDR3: CASSLGWGGNNQPQHF. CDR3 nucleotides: TGTGCCAGCAGCTTGGGCTGGGGGGGGAACAATCAGCCCCAGCATTTT.

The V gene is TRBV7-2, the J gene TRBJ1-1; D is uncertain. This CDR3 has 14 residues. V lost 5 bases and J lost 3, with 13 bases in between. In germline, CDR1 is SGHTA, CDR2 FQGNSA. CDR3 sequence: CASSKEGGDTEAFF. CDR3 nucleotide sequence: TGTGCCAGCAGCAAAGAGGGAGGTGACACTGAAGCTTTCTTT.

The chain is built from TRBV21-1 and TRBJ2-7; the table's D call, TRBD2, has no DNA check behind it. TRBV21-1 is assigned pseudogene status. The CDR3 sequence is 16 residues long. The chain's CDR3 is CASSKAGTSGYYEQYF. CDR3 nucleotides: TGTGCCAGCAGCAAAGCGGGGACTAGCGGGTACTACGAGCAGTACTTC.

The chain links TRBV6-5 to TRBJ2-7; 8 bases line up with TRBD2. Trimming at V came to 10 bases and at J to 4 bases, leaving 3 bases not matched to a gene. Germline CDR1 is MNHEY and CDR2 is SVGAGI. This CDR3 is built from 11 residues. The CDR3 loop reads CAIRGGYEQYF. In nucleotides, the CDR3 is TGTGCCATCCGGGGGGGATACGAGCAGTACTTC.

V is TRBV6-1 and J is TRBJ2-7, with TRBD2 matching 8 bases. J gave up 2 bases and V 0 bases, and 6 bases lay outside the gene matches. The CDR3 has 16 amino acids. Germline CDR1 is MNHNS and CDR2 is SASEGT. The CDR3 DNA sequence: TGTGCCAGCAGTGAAGCTGTGACTAGCGTCCCCTACGAGCAGTACTTC. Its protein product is CASSEAVTSVPYEQYF.

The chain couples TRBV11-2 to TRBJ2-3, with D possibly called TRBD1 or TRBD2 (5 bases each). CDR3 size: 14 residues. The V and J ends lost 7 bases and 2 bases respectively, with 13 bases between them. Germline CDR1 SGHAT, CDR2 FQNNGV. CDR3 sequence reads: CASTSEGLTDTQYF. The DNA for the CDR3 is TGTGCCAGCACCTCAGAGGGGCTCACAGATACGCAGTATTTT.

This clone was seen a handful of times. Here the CDR3 DNA reads TGCGCCAGCAGATTGACGACAGGGGGCGCGGTCGGGGAGCTGTTTTTT. Its translation: CASRLTTGGAVGELFF. The rearrangement links TRBV4-1 to TRBJ2-2; TRBD1 aligns across 10 bases. CDR3 length: 16 residues. Losses at the gene ends were 6 bases for V and 7 bases for J; bases not matched to a gene: 11. Germline lookup yields CDR1 MGHRA and CDR2 YSYEKL.

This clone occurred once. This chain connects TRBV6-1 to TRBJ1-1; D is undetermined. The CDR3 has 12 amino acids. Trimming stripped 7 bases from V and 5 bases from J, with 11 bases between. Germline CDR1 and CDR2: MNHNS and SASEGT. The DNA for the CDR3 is TGTGCCAGCACCCTGGGGAGGACTGAAGCTTTCTTT. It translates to CASTLGRTEAFF.

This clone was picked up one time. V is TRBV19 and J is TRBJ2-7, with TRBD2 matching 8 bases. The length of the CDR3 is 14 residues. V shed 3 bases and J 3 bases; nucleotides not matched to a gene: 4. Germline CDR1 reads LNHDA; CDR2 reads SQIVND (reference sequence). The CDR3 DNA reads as TGTGCCAGTAGTATCGGACTAGCTCTCTACGAGCAGTACTTC. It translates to CASSIGLALYEQYF.

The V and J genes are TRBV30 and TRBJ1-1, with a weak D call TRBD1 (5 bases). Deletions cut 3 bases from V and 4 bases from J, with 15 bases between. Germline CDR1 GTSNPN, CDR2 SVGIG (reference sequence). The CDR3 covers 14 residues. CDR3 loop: CAWSGGRWSTEAFF. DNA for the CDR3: TGTGCCTGGAGCGGGGGGAGGTGGAGCACTGAAGCTTTCTTT.

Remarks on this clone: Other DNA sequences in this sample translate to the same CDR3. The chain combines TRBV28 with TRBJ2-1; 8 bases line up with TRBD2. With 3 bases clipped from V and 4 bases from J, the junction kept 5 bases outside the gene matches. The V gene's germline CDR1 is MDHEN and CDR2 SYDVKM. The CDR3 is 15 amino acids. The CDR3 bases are TGTGCCAGCAGTTTGTCGAGCGGGAGTTACAATGAGCAGTTCTTC. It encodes CASSLSSGSYNEQFF.

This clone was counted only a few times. The CDR3 protein is CASSVSGIETQYF. For the CDR3, the DNA is TGTGCCAGCAGTGTGAGCGGGATAGAGACCCAGTACTTC. This rearrangement joins TRBV2 to TRBJ2-5; 7 bases are a match to TRBD2. V trimming: 4 bases; J trimming: 4 bases; junction bases outside the gene matches: 3. Germline V gives CDR1 SNHLY, CDR2 FYNNEI. There are 13 residues in the CDR3. Based on the CDR3 plus reference TRBV2 and TRBJ2-5, the full variable domain is EPEVTQTPSHQVTQMGQEVILRCVPISNHLYFYWYRQILGQKVEFLVSFYNNEISEKSEIFDDQFSVERPDGSNFTLKIRSTKLEDSAMYFCASSVSGIETQYFGPGTRLLVL.

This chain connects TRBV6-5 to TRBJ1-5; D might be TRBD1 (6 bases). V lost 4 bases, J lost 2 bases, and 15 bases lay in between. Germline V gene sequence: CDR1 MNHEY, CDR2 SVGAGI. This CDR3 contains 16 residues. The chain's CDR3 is CASSSNRDWGNQPQHF. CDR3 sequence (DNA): TGTGCCAGCAGTTCCAACAGGGATTGGGGCAATCAGCCCCAGCATTTT.

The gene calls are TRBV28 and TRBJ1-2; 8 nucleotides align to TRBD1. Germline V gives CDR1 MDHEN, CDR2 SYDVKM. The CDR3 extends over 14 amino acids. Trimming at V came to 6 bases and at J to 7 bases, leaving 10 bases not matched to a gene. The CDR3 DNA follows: TGTGCCAGCAGCGTTTCAGGGGGCGCGGGTGGCTACACCTTC. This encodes CASSVSGGAGGYTF.

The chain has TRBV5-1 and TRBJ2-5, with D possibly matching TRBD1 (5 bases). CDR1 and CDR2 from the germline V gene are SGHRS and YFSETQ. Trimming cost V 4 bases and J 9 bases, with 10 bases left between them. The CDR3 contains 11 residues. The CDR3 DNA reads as TGCGCCAGCAGCCAGGGCGTTTCCCAGTACTTC. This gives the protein CASSQGVSQYF.

DNA for the CDR3: TGTGCCAGCCGAGGGGAGGGCACCTATGGCTACACCTTC. It translates to CASRGEGTYGYTF. V usage is TRBV6-6 and J usage is TRBJ1-2, with D possibly being TRBD1 (5 bases). V was shortened by 8 bases and J by 4 bases, with 14 bases between the two germline ends. CDR3 length: 13 amino acids. CDR1 is MNHNY and CDR2 is SVGAGI in the germline V gene (reference sequence).

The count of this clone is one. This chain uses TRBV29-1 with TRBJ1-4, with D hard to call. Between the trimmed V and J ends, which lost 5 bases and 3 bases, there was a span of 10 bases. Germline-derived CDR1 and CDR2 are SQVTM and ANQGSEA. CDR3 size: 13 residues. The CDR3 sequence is CSVLSTANEKLFF. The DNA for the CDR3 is TGCAGCGTTTTAAGTACGGCTAATGAAAAACTGTTTTTT.

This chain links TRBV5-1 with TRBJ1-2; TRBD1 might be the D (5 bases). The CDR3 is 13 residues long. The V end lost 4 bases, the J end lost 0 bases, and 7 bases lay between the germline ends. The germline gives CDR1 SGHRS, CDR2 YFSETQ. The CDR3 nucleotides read TGCGCCAGCAGCGGGGGGGCTAACTATGGCTACACCTTC. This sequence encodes CASSGGANYGYTF.

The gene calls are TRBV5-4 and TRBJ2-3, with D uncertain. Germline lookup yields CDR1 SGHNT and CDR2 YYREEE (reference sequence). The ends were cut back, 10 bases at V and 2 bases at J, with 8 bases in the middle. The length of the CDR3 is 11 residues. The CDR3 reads CALSSTDTQYF. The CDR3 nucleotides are TGTGCCCTCTCCTCCACAGATACGCAGTATTTT.